A single sample is the source of the 2 T cell receptor beta chains below, sequenced in a study of PD-1 blockade in classical Hodgkin lymphoma. Brentuximab vedotin exposure varied, and every patient relapsed after autologous stem cell transplantation. Sequencing was performed with immunoSEQ multiplex PCR; in TCRdb, only in-frame clones are kept and a portion is missing. The table includes about 93,000 clones, 80% to 95% detected once. The source material was peripheral blood mononuclear cells (PBMCs), sampled before the second cycle of nivolumab. The receptor source for this set is a human donor with classical Hodgkin lymphoma.

The V call is TRBV10-2, the J call TRBJ1-5; D is ambiguous. V was pared by 3 bases and J by 9 bases, with 15 bases between. CDR3 length equals 14 residues. Germline V gene data show CDR1 as WSHSY and CDR2 as SAAADI. As DNA, the CDR3 is TGCGCCAGCAGTGATTTAAGTCCCAAGGGGCCCCAGCATTTT. Its protein is CASSDLSPKGPQHF.

V usage is TRBV28 and J usage is TRBJ2-1; perhaps TRBD2 as D (6 bases). The CDR3 loop spans 15 amino acids. The V end was cut by 7 bases, the J end by 4 bases, with 17 bases between. Germline V gene data show CDR1 as MDHEN and CDR2 as SYDVKM. Written as DNA, the CDR3 is TGTGCCAGCACGACCCGGGGGATGATTTACAATGAGCAGTTCTTC. Translating it yields CASTTRGMIYNEQFF.